The following is a T cell receptor beta chain sequence with its context. The CDR3 has 15 amino acids. The V end lost 0 bases, the J end lost 1 base, and 11 bases lay between the germline ends. In germline, CDR1 is SGHRS, CDR2 YFSETQ. The sample is drawn from a study of T cells after somatic rescue of genetic block. Some clones are missing from TCRdb's copy, which holds only in-frame ones; the method was immunoSEQ multiplex PCR. The sample has fewer than 150,000 clones; about 90% are singletons. What was sequenced was peripheral blood mononuclear cells (PBMCs). The V call is TRBV5-1, the J call TRBJ2-7; either TRBD1 or TRBD2 may supply D (6 bases each). The TCR sequence derives from a woman younger than 30. CDR3 sequence (DNA): TGCGCCAGCAGCTTGGAGGGGGGCGGGTCCTACGAGCAGTACTTC. As protein: CASSLEGGGSYEQYF.